This entry lists 31 T cell receptor beta chains sequenced from one sample in a study of T cells after yellow fever vaccination (dated by TCRdb to about 2019). The treatment or condition label, read with the paper, signifies: live attenuated yellow fever vaccine strain. The library was generated by 5' RACE. The reads were generated on an Illumina HiSeq 2500. TCRdb reran the public reads through fastp at Q25 and MiXCR, keeping productive beta chains. Each CDR3 protein appears once, grouped with its most common genes and DNA. The sample table contains 300,000 to 400,000 distinct CDR3 sequences; only one count was recorded for approximately 5.7% of them. The top ten hold approximately 16% of the sample. Sample: PBMCs, taken 5 days after the yellow fever booster vaccination. The receptors were sampled from a man aged 30 to 45 who received the YFV17D yellow fever vaccine.

This clonotype was observed a handful of times. The chain has TRBV9 and TRBJ2-3, with D perhaps matching TRBD1 or TRBD2 (5 bases each). The CDR3 length is 15 residues. V was clipped by 4 bases and J by 2 bases, with 14 bases between them. Germline V gene sequence: CDR1 SGDLS, CDR2 YYNGEE. The CDR3 DNA sequence: TGTGCCAGCAGCACCTGGGGACCAGACACAGATACGCAGTATTTT. It codes for CASSTWGPDTDTQYF.

This clonotype has more than one count but fewer than ten. The chain links TRBV5-1 to TRBJ2-1, with D unresolved. The V and J ends lost 4 bases and 11 bases respectively, with 10 bases between them. CDR1 is SGHRS, CDR2 YFSETQ, per germline. This CDR3 region has 11 residues. CDR3 amino acids: CASSVLGKQFF. CDR3 DNA: TGCGCCAGCAGCGTCCTAGGGAAGCAGTTCTTC.

This clonotype was seen more than once but under ten times. V usage is TRBV4-3 and J usage is TRBJ2-3; 10 nucleotides line up with TRBD2. There are 17 residues in the CDR3. Germline V gives CDR1 LGHNA, CDR2 YSLEER. V gave up 1 base and J gave up 6 bases; unmatched junction bases: 10. The CDR3 is CASSQGSGRAVGDTQYF. The CDR3, as DNA: TGCGCCAGCAGCCAAGGGAGCGGGAGGGCCGTCGGGGATACGCAGTATTTT.

The chain employs TRBV7-9 and TRBJ1-3; D may be TRBD1 (6 bases). The germline V gene encodes CDR1 SEHNR and CDR2 FQNEAQ (reference sequence). CDR3 size: 14 residues. The V end was cut by 5 bases, the J end by 1 base, with 9 bases between. CDR3 sequence: CASSQGGSGNTIYF. Here the CDR3 DNA reads TGTGCCAGCAGCCAAGGGGGTTCTGGAAACACCATATATTTT.

The chain is built from TRBV4-2 and TRBJ1-1, with 9 bases aligning to TRBD1. Germline loops: CDR1 LGHNA, CDR2 YNFKEQ. There are 15 residues in the CDR3. Unmatched junction bases numbered 8, after V lost 7 bases and J lost 2 bases. CDR3 sequence: CASTEGQGTNTEAFF. The CDR3 DNA follows: TGTGCCAGCACAGAGGGACAGGGTACCAACACTGAAGCTTTCTTT.

This clonotype was seen at least ten times. The chain combines TRBV10-3 with TRBJ2-3, with D tentatively TRBD2 (6 bases). V lost 10 bases to trimming and J lost 0 bases, with 11 bases between them. The CDR3 spans 13 residues. Germline CDR1 ENHRY, CDR2 SYGVKD. The CDR3 DNA sequence: TGTGCCACCAATAGCGGAAGCACAGATACGCAGTATTTT. It codes for CATNSGSTDTQYF.

This clonotype was observed many times. This chain joins TRBV7-2 and TRBJ2-1; 7 bases fit TRBD2. Trimming removed 1 base from V and 8 bases from J; junction bases left unmatched: 5. Germline-derived CDR1 and CDR2 are SGHTA and FQGNSA. The CDR3 is 14 amino acids. For the CDR3, the DNA is TGTGCCAGCAGCTTAGTGCGGGAGCGCCATGAGCAGTTCTTC. It translates to CASSLVRERHEQFF.

This clonotype was found a few times. This chain joins TRBV25-1 and TRBJ1-1; weak D call: TRBD1 (5 bases). CDR3 length equals 14 residues. CDR1 is MGHDK, CDR2 SYGVNS, per germline. The V end lost 7 bases, the J end lost 0 bases, and 12 bases lay between the germline ends. In DNA, the CDR3 is TGTGCCAGCACCCGGTCAGGGCTGAACACTGAAGCTTTCTTT. Translated, it gives CASTRSGLNTEAFF.

DNA for the CDR3: TGCAGTGCTTATCAGGGGAAGGAGACCCAGTACTTC. It is translated as CSAYQGKETQYF. The gene calls are TRBV20-1 and TRBJ2-5; a weak D match, TRBD1 (6 bases). Germline CDR1 reads DFQATT; CDR2 reads SNEGSKA (reference sequence). There are 12 residues in the CDR3. Trimming stripped 5 bases from V and 5 bases from J, with 12 bases between.

This clonotype was found a few times. The CDR3 is CASSSPGASAYNEQFF. The CDR3 bases are TGTGCCAGCAGCTCCCCAGGTGCTAGCGCCTACAATGAGCAGTTCTTC. The rearrangement links TRBV7-3 to TRBJ2-1; possibly TRBD2 for D (6 bases). The CDR3 length is 16 residues. Germline values: CDR1 SGHTA, CDR2 FQGTGA. V lost 4 bases to trimming and J lost 2 bases, with 15 bases between them.

The rearrangement links TRBV6-1 to TRBJ2-3; TRBD2 matches 10 bases. V was pared by 6 bases and J by 0 bases, with 3 bases of the junction left unmatched. From germline, CDR1 is MNHNS and CDR2 SASEGT. The CDR3 covers 15 residues. CDR3 DNA sequence: TGTGCCAGCAGGCAAGCGGGGGGGAGCACAGATACGCAGTATTTT. It translates to CASRQAGGSTDTQYF.

This clonotype came up a few times. V and J are TRBV7-2 and TRBJ1-1; D not resolved. Trimming stripped 5 bases from V and 1 base from J, with 11 bases between. Germline V gene data show CDR1 as SGHTA and CDR2 as FQGNSA. This CDR3 comprises 14 residues. CDR3 nucleotides: TGTGCCAGCAGCCCTTCTAAGAAGAACACTGAAGCTTTCTTT. Translating gives CASSPSKKNTEAFF.

This clonotype was picked up many times. The chain recombines TRBV20-1 with TRBJ2-2; maybe TRBD2 (5 bases). Germline values: CDR1 DFQATT, CDR2 SNEGSKA (reference sequence). V was shortened by 0 bases and J by 4 bases, with 18 bases between the two germline ends. This CDR3 spans 17 amino acids. The CDR3 coding sequence is TGCAGTGCTAGAGATCTTTTAAGCGGTGAGGGCACCGGGGAGCTGTTTTTT. As protein: CSARDLLSGEGTGELFF.

The CDR3 sequence is CSVETPWDRVQETQYF. CDR3 sequence (DNA): TGCAGCGTTGAAACCCCCTGGGACAGGGTCCAGGAGACCCAGTACTTC. The chain employs TRBV29-1 and TRBJ2-5; TRBD1 matches at 9 bases. The germline V gene has CDR1 SQVTM and CDR2 ANQGSEA. V lost 2 bases to trimming and J lost 5 bases; unmatched junction nucleotides: 12. The length of the CDR3 is 16 residues.

This clonotype was observed at least ten times. This rearrangement joins TRBV7-2 to TRBJ2-3; D not certain. Per germline, CDR1 SGHTA and CDR2 FQGNSA. The CDR3 runs to 15 residues. Trimming cost V 2 bases and J 0 bases, with 9 bases left between them. The CDR3 DNA reads TGTGCCAGCAGCTTACAGCTGATTAGCACAGATACGCAGTATTTT. Translated: CASSLQLISTDTQYF.

This chain connects TRBV20-1 to TRBJ2-1; the D gene is possibly TRBD2 (7 bases). The ends were cut back, 3 bases at V and 5 bases at J, with 14 bases in the middle. The germline gives CDR1 DFQATT, CDR2 SNEGSKA (reference sequence). The CDR3 has 14 residues. The CDR3 nucleotides read TGCAGTGCTAGTCGGGGGGCTCTGCACAATGAGCAGTTCTTC. Its protein is CSASRGALHNEQFF.

This clonotype has a handful of counts. This chain connects TRBV21-1 to TRBJ2-1; the D call TRBD2 from the table was never checked on the DNA. TRBV21-1 is termed a pseudogene. The CDR3 runs to 16 residues. CDR3 protein: CASSKDLRGIYNEQFF. The DNA of the CDR3 is TGTGCCAGCAGCAAAGATTTGCGCGGGATCTACAATGAGCAGTTCTTC.

This clonotype was seen only a few times. The rearrangement links TRBV20-1 to TRBJ2-5; D tentatively reads TRBD1 or TRBD2 (5 bases each). V was shortened by 4 bases and J by 5 bases, with 17 bases between the two germline ends. Germline V lookup: CDR1 DFQATT, CDR2 SNEGSKA (reference sequence). The CDR3 is 14 residues long. CDR3: CSAITGPRPETQYF. The CDR3 DNA reads as TGCAGTGCTATAACGGGACCGCGCCCTGAGACCCAGTACTTC.

V gene TRBV18 combines with J gene TRBJ2-1; a weak D match, TRBD1 (6 bases). The CDR3 contains 15 residues. Germline CDR1 and CDR2: KGHSH and LQKENI. The V end lost 4 bases, the J end lost 2 bases, and 12 bases lay between the germline ends. CDR3 sequence: CASSRRTDPYNEQFF. The CDR3 region has the DNA TGTGCCAGCTCACGACGGACAGACCCCTACAATGAGCAGTTCTTC.

This clonotype was picked up many times. This chain uses TRBV12-3 or TRBV12-4 with TRBJ1-2; D perhaps matches TRBD1 (5 bases). This CDR3 has 14 amino acids. The ends were cut back, 6 bases at V and 6 bases at J, with 17 bases in the middle. Here the CDR3 reads CASSWIGAPNGYTF. CDR3 in DNA: TGTGCCAGCAGCTGGATAGGGGCCCCGAATGGCTACACCTTC.

The V call is TRBV18, the J call TRBJ2-6; 7 bases align to TRBD1. The junction had 8 bases not matched to a gene; V was cut back by 0 bases and J by 0 bases. Germline loops: CDR1 KGHSH, CDR2 LQKENI. The CDR3 spans 19 residues. The CDR3 region is CASSPPTGTEYSGANVLTF. The CDR3 DNA reads TGTGCCAGCTCACCACCGACCGGGACAGAGTACTCTGGGGCCAACGTCCTGACTTTC.

This clonotype was counted at least ten times. The rearrangement joins TRBV6-5 to TRBJ2-1; 15 positions agree with TRBD2. Germline trimming cut 6 bases from V and 4 bases from J; bases unmatched to any gene: 16. This CDR3 spans 20 amino acids. Germline CDR1 reads MNHEY; CDR2 reads SVGAGI. The CDR3 reads CASSFGTSGRRHSWYNEQFF. CDR3 coding DNA: TGTGCCAGCAGCTTCGGGACTAGCGGGAGGAGGCACTCTTGGTACAATGAGCAGTTCTTC.

At least ten counts were recorded for this clonotype. This chain joins TRBV5-1 and TRBJ1-1, with 8 positions matching TRBD1. V trimming: 4 bases; J trimming: 4 bases; junction bases outside the gene matches: 6. CDR1 is SGHRS, CDR2 YFSETQ, per germline. The CDR3 sequence is 14 residues long. The CDR3 protein is CASSPRGQGTEAFF. As DNA, the CDR3 is TGCGCCAGCAGCCCCAGGGGGCAGGGCACTGAAGCTTTCTTT.

Regarding this clonotype: The germline gene is not matched at one end of the junction; a read error may be the cause. This chain links TRBV3-1 with TRBJ2-7, with 9 bases that match TRBD1. This CDR3 contains 15 residues. Germline V gene lookup returns CDR1 LGHDT and CDR2 YNNKEL (reference sequence). The CDR3 here is CSSSQDGTGFDEQYF. The CDR3 nucleotides read TGTTCCAGCAGCCAAGACGGGACAGGGTTCGACGAGCAGTACTTC.

This sequence joins TRBV5-1 and TRBJ2-5; tentatively, D is TRBD1 (6 bases). CDR3 size: 15 residues. The V end was cut by 5 bases, the J end by 4 bases, with 18 bases between. Germline V gene lookup returns CDR1 SGHRS and CDR2 YFSETQ. This CDR3 is CASSTGTGMIETQYF. Here the CDR3 DNA reads TGCGCCAGCAGTACAGGGACGGGCATGATAGAGACCCAGTACTTC.

The chain joins TRBV20-1 to TRBJ2-1; 11 bases match TRBD2. Looked up from germline, CDR1 is DFQATT and CDR2 is SNEGSKA (reference sequence). The CDR3 totals 14 residues. The J segment lost 9 bases and the V segment lost 2 bases, leaving 6 bases of the junction unmatched. In DNA, the CDR3 is TGCAGTGCTAGAAGGACTAGCGGGTACGGTGAGCAGTTCTTC. As protein: CSARRTSGYGEQFF.

The table lists this clonotype with a few counts. The chain links TRBV28 to TRBJ2-2, with D perhaps being TRBD1 or TRBD2 (6 bases each). V was trimmed by 10 bases and J by 7 bases, leaving 10 bases between them. This CDR3 contains 11 residues. Germline CDR1 is MDHEN and CDR2 is SYDVKM. CDR3 coding DNA: TGTGCCACCGAGGGGGGCGGGGAGCTGTTTTTT. It is translated as CATEGGGELFF.

This clonotype has at least ten counts. The gene calls are TRBV20-1 and TRBJ1-2; TRBD1 matches 9 bases. The V segment lost 0 bases and the J segment 8 bases; nucleotides outside the gene matches: 4. The CDR3 has 13 residues. CDR1 is DFQATT and CDR2 is SNEGSKA in the germline V gene (reference sequence). The CDR3, as DNA: TGCAGTGCTAGAGACACAGGGGGCGGCGGCTACACCTTC. This gives the protein CSARDTGGGGYTF.

This clonotype turned up a few times. The chain links TRBV29-1 to TRBJ2-7; tentatively, D is TRBD2 (5 bases). Trimming took 4 bases from V and 2 from J, leaving 15 bases between them. The CDR3 totals 14 residues. Germline-derived CDR1 and CDR2 are SQVTM and ANQGSEA. CDR3 protein: CSVGRGPQPYEQYF. As DNA, the CDR3 is TGCAGCGTTGGTCGCGGGCCTCAACCCTACGAGCAGTACTTC.

There are a few counts of this clonotype. The chain has TRBV29-1 and TRBJ2-1, with TRBD2 matching over 9 bases. V dropped 3 bases and J dropped 8; count of bases not matched to a gene: 11. CDR3 size: 15 residues. CDR1 SQVTM and CDR2 ANQGSEA come from the germline V gene. Here the CDR3 DNA reads TGCAGCGTTGATCCAGCGGGAGGCCCGGGGGATGAGCAGTTCTTC. Its protein product is CSVDPAGGPGDEQFF.

V gene TRBV5-4 combines with J gene TRBJ2-1; 8 bases align to TRBD2. Germline CDR1 is SGHNT and CDR2 is YYREEE (reference sequence). This CDR3 spans 14 amino acids. V gave up 6 bases and J gave up 7 bases; unmatched junction bases: 9. CDR3 DNA sequence: TGTGCCAGCACCCCGGGAGGGCCCCCTAATGAGCAGTTCTTC. Translating it yields CASTPGGPPNEQFF.